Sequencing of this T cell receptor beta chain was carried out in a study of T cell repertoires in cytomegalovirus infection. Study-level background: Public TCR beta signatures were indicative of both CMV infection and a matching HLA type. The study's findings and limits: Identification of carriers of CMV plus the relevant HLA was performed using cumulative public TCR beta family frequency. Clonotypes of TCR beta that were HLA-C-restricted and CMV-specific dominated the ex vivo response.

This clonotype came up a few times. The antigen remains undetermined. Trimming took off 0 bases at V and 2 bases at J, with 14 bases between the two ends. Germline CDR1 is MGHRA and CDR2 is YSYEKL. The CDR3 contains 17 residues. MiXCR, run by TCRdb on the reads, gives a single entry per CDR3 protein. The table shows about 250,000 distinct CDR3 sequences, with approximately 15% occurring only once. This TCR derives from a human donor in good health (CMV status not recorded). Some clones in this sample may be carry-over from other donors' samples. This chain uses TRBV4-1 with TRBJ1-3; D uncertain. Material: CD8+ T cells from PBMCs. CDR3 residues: CASSQETPTAPGNTIYF. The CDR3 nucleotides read TGCGCCAGCAGCCAAGAGACCCCCACTGCGCCTGGAAACACCATATATTTT.